This record concerns one T cell receptor beta chain sequence. Antigen: not known. These data come from a study of OX40 agonist ivuxolimab in advanced cancers. At the level of the study: Melanoma, hepatocellular carcinoma, head and neck or renal cell cancer occurred in dose-escalation patients. Three partial responders included one hepatocellular carcinoma patient and two cutaneous melanoma patients. Study-wide findings and caveats: Doses of 0.1 to 3.0 mg/kg were accompanied by clonal expansion of CD4+ and CD8+ blood T cells by week 6.

TCRdb's table, derived via immunoSEQ multiplex PCR, lists solely in-frame clones and lacks some. The table has around 65,000 clones, roughly nine tenths seen once. Deletions cut 5 bases from V and 1 base from J, with 12 bases between. Germline-derived CDR1 and CDR2 are SGHAT and FQNNGV. The CDR3 extends over 14 amino acids. The sample consisted of CD4+ or CD8+ T cells sorted from blood, taken in a trial of the OX40 agonist ivuxolimab. The sequence came from an adult with an advanced solid tumor such as melanoma, head and neck, liver or kidney cancer. The V gene is TRBV11-2, the J gene TRBJ2-7; D remains unclear. For the CDR3, the DNA is TGTGCCAGCAGCCCCCTGGGCTGGTCCTACGAGCAGTACTTC. Translated, it gives CASSPLGWSYEQYF.